The clone carrying this T cell receptor beta chain was seen only a few times. The antigen is undetermined. This sample was included in a study of beta chain features in type 1 diabetes. Study-wide findings and caveats: For Type 1 diabetes patients, all four CD4+ subsets carried TCRB CDR3s that were moderately but significantly shorter.

The CDR3 consists of 14 residues. The V gene's germline CDR1 is SEHNR and CDR2 FQNEAQ (reference sequence). The V gene lost 5 bases and the J gene lost 7 bases, with 15 bases spanning the gap. All of the isolated RNA was reverse transcribed, so expressed TCRB transcripts were sequenced. Generated by immunoSEQ multiplex PCR, the TCRdb table keeps only in-frame clones and is missing some. The profile shows more than 250,000 clones, around 21% of them singletons. This sequence was found in a middle-aged woman with type 1 diabetes. The sequencing sample was made of naive CD4+ T cells from blood. The chain uses TRBV7-9 and TRBJ1-5, with D perhaps matching TRBD1 (6 bases). The CDR3 here is CASSHTGWEQPQHF. CDR3 bases: TGTGCCAGCAGCCATACAGGGTGGGAACAGCCCCAGCATTTT.